This T cell receptor (beta chain) was identified in a study of blood T cells in healthy people across ages. A second PCR of roughly 6 to 12 cycles used a sample-barcoded 5' primer and a J-beta primer mix. TCRdb analysed the 5' RACE reads with MiXCR anew, one entry per CDR3 protein. The sample consists of around 700,000 distinct CDR3 sequences, roughly 25% of them appearing once. Germline V gives CDR1 SNHLY, CDR2 FYNNEI. This CDR3 has 15 amino acids. Trimming took off 6 bases at V and 0 bases at J, with 15 bases between the two ends. This clonotype showed up just a few times. The same sample was also used in a study of T cells of mothers and their children.

This receptor was obtained from a boy aged 5-17 years in good health. V and J are TRBV2 and TRBJ2-7; D may match TRBD1 or TRBD2 (5 bases each). Sequencing was performed on blood. In nucleotides, the CDR3 is TGTGCCAGCAGCGGGACCGGGCCCAGCTCCTACGAGCAGTACTTC. Translation: CASSGTGPSSYEQYF. The variable domain in full, completed from reference TRBV2 and TRBJ2-7, reads EPEVTQTPSHQVTQMGQEVILRCVPISNHLYFYWYRQILGQKVEFLVSFYNNEISEKSEIFDDQFSVERPDGSNFTLKIRSTKLEDSAMYFCASSGTGPSSYEQYFGPGTRLTVT.